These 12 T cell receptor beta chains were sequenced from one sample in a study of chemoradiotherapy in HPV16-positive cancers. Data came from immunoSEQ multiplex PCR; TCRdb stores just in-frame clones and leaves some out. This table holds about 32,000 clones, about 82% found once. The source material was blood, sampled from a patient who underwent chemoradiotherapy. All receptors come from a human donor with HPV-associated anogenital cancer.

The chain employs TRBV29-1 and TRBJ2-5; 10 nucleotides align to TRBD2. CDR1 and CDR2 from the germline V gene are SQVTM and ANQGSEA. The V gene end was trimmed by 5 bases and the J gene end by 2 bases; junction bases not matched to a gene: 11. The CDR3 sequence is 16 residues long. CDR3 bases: TGCAGCGTTATAAGGGGGGCAGCGGGGGGGCAAGAGACCCAGTACTTC. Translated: CSVIRGAAGGQETQYF.

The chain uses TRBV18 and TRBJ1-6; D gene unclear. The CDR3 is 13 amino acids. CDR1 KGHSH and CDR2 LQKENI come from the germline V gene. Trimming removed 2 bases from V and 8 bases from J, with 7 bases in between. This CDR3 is CASSPADDSPLHF. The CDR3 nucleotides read TGTGCCAGCTCACCAGCGGACGATTCACCCCTCCACTTT.

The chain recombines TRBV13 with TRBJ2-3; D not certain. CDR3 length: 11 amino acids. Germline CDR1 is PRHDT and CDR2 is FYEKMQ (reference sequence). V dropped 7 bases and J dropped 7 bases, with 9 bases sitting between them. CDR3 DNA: TGTGCCAGCATCGCTTTTTATACGCAGTATTTT. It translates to CASIAFYTQYF.

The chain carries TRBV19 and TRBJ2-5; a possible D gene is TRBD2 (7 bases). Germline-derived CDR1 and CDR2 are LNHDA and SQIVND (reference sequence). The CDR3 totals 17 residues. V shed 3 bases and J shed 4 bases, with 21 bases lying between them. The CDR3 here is CASSILTGGGRGETQYF. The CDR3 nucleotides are TGTGCCAGTAGTATCTTGACGGGGGGCGGGAGAGGAGAGACCCAGTACTTC.

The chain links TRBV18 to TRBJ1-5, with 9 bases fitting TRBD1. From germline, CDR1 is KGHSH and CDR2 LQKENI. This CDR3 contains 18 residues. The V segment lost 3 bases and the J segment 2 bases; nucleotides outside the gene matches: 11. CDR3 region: CASSPGGTGLLGNQPQHF. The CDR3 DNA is TGTGCCAGCTCACCGGGTGGGACAGGGCTTTTGGGCAATCAGCCCCAGCATTTT.

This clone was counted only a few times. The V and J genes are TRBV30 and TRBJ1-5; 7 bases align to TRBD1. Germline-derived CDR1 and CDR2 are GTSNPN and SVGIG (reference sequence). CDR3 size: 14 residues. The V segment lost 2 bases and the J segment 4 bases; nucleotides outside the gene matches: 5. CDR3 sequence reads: CAWSSGQTNQPQHF. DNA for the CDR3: TGTGCCTGGAGTTCGGGACAGACAAATCAGCCCCAGCATTTT. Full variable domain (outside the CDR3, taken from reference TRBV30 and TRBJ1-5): SQTIHQWPATLVQPVGSPLSLECTVEGTSNPNLYWYRQAAGRGLQLLFYSVGIGQISSEVPQNLSASRPQDRQFILSSKKLLLSDSGFYLCAWSSGQTNQPQHFGDGTRLSIL.

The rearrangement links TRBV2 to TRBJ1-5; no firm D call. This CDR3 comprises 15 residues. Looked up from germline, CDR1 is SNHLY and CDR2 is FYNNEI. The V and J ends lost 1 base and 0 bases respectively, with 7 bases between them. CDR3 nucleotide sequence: TGTGCCAGCAGTGAAGGGGCACATAGCAATCAGCCCCAGCATTTT. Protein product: CASSEGAHSNQPQHF.

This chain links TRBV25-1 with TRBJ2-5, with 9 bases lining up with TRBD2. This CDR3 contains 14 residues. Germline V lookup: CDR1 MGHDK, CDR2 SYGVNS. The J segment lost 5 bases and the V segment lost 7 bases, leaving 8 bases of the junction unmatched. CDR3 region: CASTQAGGRETQYF. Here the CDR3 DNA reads TGTGCCAGCACTCAAGCGGGGGGTCGCGAGACCCAGTACTTC.

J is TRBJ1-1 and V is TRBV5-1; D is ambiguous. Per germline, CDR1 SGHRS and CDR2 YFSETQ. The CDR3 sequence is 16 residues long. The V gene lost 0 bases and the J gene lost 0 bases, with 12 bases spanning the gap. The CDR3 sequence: CASSLGIGSMNTEAFF. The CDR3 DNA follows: TGCGCCAGCAGCTTGGGAATCGGAAGTATGAACACTGAAGCTTTCTTT.

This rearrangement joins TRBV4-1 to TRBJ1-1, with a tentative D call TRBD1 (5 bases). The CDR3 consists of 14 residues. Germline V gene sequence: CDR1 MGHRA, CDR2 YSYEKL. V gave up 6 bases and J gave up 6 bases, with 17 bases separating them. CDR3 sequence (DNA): TGCGCCAGCAGACCATTCAGGGAAACGGCTGAAGCTTTCTTT. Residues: CASRPFRETAEAFF.

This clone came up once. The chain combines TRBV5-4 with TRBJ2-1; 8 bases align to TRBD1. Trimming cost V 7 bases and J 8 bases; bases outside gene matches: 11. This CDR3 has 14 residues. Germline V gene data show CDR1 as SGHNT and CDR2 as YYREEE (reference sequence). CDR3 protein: CASRRGQGRDEQFF. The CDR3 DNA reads TGTGCCAGCCGCCGTGGACAGGGTAGGGATGAGCAGTTCTTC.

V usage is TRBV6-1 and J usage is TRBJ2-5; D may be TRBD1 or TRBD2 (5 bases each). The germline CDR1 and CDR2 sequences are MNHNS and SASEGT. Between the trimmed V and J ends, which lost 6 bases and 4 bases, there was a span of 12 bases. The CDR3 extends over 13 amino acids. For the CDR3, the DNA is TGTGCCAGCAGGGGGGACCCCCTAGAGACCCAGTACTTC. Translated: CASRGDPLETQYF.